A single sample is the source of the 32 T cell receptor beta chains below, sequenced in a study of T cell responses to AZD1222 COVID-19 vaccine. TCRdb keeps only in-frame clones here, not all; method: immunoSEQ multiplex PCR. Seen here are tens of thousands of clones, approximately 90% observed once, and the top ten hold about 28%. The specimen was peripheral blood, collected 28 days after the second AZD1222 dose. These receptors were collected from an adult who received the AZD1222 COVID-19 vaccine.

The V gene is TRBV19, the J gene TRBJ2-7; D unclear. Deletions cut 5 bases from V and 3 bases from J, with 14 bases between. The CDR3 length is 14 residues. Germline V gives CDR1 LNHDA, CDR2 SQIVND (reference sequence). The CDR3 DNA is TGTGCCAGTAGTGGGCCGAACTCAAACTACGAGCAGTACTTC. It yields the protein CASSGPNSNYEQYF.

The rearrangement joins TRBV4-1 to TRBJ2-5; 9 nucleotides agree with TRBD2. The germline gives CDR1 MGHRA, CDR2 YSYEKL. Unmatched junction bases numbered 13, after V lost 0 bases and J lost 5 bases. The CDR3 loop spans 18 amino acids. This CDR3 is CASSQESVAGVGMETQYF. The CDR3 DNA follows: TGCGCCAGCAGCCAAGAATCGGTAGCGGGAGTAGGTATGGAGACCCAGTACTTC.

The V gene is TRBV12-3 or TRBV12-4, the J gene TRBJ2-5; no definite D call. The V end lost 6 bases, the J end lost 5 bases, and 13 bases lay between the germline ends. The CDR3 totals 13 residues. The CDR3 region has the DNA TGTGCCAGCAGCCCCCAAGTCGGGGAGACCCAGTACTTC. Protein sequence: CASSPQVGETQYF.

This clone was recorded once. V is TRBV28 and J is TRBJ1-1; no reliable D call. The V gene's germline CDR1 is MDHEN and CDR2 SYDVKM. The CDR3 covers 13 residues. V gave up 3 bases and J gave up 1 base, with 6 bases separating them. As DNA, the CDR3 is TGTGCCAGCAGTTTCTCACAGAACACTGAAGCTTTCTTT. This sequence encodes CASSFSQNTEAFF.

The chain couples TRBV7-3 to TRBJ1-1, with a possible D match to TRBD1 (5 bases). Trimming stripped 2 bases from V and 0 bases from J, with 7 bases between. CDR3 length equals 14 residues. Germline lookup yields CDR1 SGHTA and CDR2 FQGTGA. CDR3 residues: CASSLWGVNTEAFF. CDR3 coding DNA: TGTGCCAGCAGCTTATGGGGGGTGAACACTGAAGCTTTCTTT.

This sequence joins TRBV14 and TRBJ2-5, with D possibly called TRBD1 or TRBD2 (6 bases each). Germline CDR1 reads SGHDN; CDR2 reads FVKESK. The CDR3 has 16 residues. Trimming cost V 3 bases and J 4 bases, with 18 bases left between them. In DNA, the CDR3 is TGTGCCAGCAGCCAGGGGGGCTGGGGCAGAGGAGAGACCCAGTACTTC. It specifies CASSQGGWGRGETQYF.

In the case of this clone: The sample carries other DNA sequences with the same CDR3. The genes are TRBV7-8 and TRBJ1-1, with D unresolved. The CDR3 loop spans 14 amino acids. The ends were cut back, 1 base at V and 1 base at J, with 7 bases in the middle. Germline V gene sequence: CDR1 SGHVS, CDR2 FQNEAQ. The CDR3 DNA reads TGTGCCAGCAGCTTAGAGGGTAGGAACACTGAAGCTTTCTTT. It codes for CASSLEGRNTEAFF.

The rearrangement links TRBV18 to TRBJ2-7; D gene uncertain. This CDR3 has 14 amino acids. Germline lookup yields CDR1 KGHSH and CDR2 LQKENI. V lost 2 bases to trimming and J lost 2 bases, with 10 bases between them. CDR3 nucleotide sequence: TGTGCCAGCTCACCAGGAGACGGAACCTACGAGCAGTACTTC. This sequence encodes CASSPGDGTYEQYF.

The chain is built from TRBV9 and TRBJ2-6; D call uncertain. V lost 4 bases and J lost 2, with 10 bases in between. The germline CDR1 and CDR2 sequences are SGDLS and YYNGEE. CDR3 length: 15 residues. In nucleotides, the CDR3 is TGTGCCAGCAGCCCACCCCCCCCTGGGGCCAACGTCCTGACTTTC. This translates into CASSPPPPGANVLTF.

CDR3 nucleotide sequence: TGTGCCAGCAGTTACGGGTGGGATCGATCTTACAATGAGCAGTTCTTC. Translated, it gives CASSYGWDRSYNEQFF. This chain connects TRBV6-5 to TRBJ2-1; D is undetermined. The V end was cut by 2 bases, the J end by 4 bases, with 15 bases between. The CDR3 is made up of 16 amino acids. Germline assignment: CDR1 MNHEY and CDR2 SVGAGI.

This clone showed up just a few times. The J gene is TRBJ1-5, the V gene TRBV18, with TRBD1 identical over 7 bases. The germline CDR1 and CDR2 sequences are KGHSH and LQKENI. The CDR3 extends over 14 amino acids. V shed 3 bases, J shed 2 bases, and the junction held 1 base outside the gene matches. CDR3 bases: TGTGCCAGCTCACCTGGACAGGGCAATCAGCCCCAGCATTTT. Translating gives CASSPGQGNQPQHF.

The rearrangement uses TRBV4-1 and TRBJ2-2, with D possibly being TRBD1 (6 bases). Per germline, CDR1 MGHRA and CDR2 YSYEKL. The CDR3 totals 19 residues. Trimming stripped 4 bases from V and 0 bases from J, with 21 bases between. The CDR3 DNA follows: TGCGCCAGCAGCCTCCGAACCCTCGACAGGACCGCGAACACCGGGGAGCTGTTTTTT. This translates into CASSLRTLDRTANTGELFF.

The chain combines TRBV2 with TRBJ2-7; D tentatively fits TRBD1 or TRBD2 (5 bases each). The CDR3 has 15 amino acids. Germline CDR1 SNHLY, CDR2 FYNNEI. V was cut by 4 bases and J by 4 bases, with 17 bases left in between. CDR3 in DNA: TGTGCCAGCAGTGTTTCCCCGGGACGGGCTTACGAGCAGTACTTC. Its translation: CASSVSPGRAYEQYF.

The chain couples TRBV3-1 (or the pseudogene TRBV3-2) to TRBJ1-1, with D tentatively TRBD1 (5 bases). The CDR3 contains 12 residues. The germline V gene encodes CDR1 LGHDT and CDR2 YNNKEL (reference sequence). V was pared by 5 bases and J by 9 bases, with 13 bases between. CDR3 loop: CASSTGGDQAFF. The CDR3 DNA reads TGTGCCAGCAGCACCGGGGGGGATCAAGCTTTCTTT.

This clone was recorded once. The V and J genes are TRBV6-6 and TRBJ2-7, with D unresolved. The CDR3 covers 15 residues. Trimming pared 1 base from V and 6 bases from J, leaving 16 bases between. Germline CDR1 and CDR2: MNHNY and SVGAGI (reference sequence). The CDR3 coding sequence is TGTGCCAGCAGTTACTTGTCTGGCAGGAGAACCGAGCAGTACTTC. Amino acid sequence: CASSYLSGRRTEQYF.

The genes are TRBV9 and TRBJ2-1; possibly TRBD2 for D (5 bases). This CDR3 comprises 12 residues. From germline, CDR1 is SGDLS and CDR2 YYNGEE. Trimming removed 4 bases at V and 10 bases at J, with 12 bases between. The CDR3 DNA follows: TGTGCCAGCAGCCCGAGGTGGGAGGAGCAGTTCTTC. It yields the protein CASSPRWEEQFF.

V and J are TRBV6-6 and TRBJ2-2, with D possibly being TRBD2 (5 bases). Trimming took 6 bases from V and 6 from J, leaving 14 bases between them. Germline-derived CDR1 and CDR2 are MNHNY and SVGAGI (reference sequence). The CDR3 loop spans 14 amino acids. The CDR3 loop is CASSNPQEAGELFF. CDR3 in DNA: TGTGCCAGCAGCAACCCGCAGGAGGCCGGGGAGCTGTTTTTT.

This clone was seen a single time. The V gene is TRBV29-1, the J gene TRBJ2-7, with a weak D call TRBD2 (6 bases). The CDR3 is 14 residues long. The V gene's germline CDR1 is SQVTM and CDR2 ANQGSEA. Trimming pared 4 bases from V and 0 bases from J, leaving 13 bases between. CDR3 DNA: TGCAGCGTTGGGGACTTTTCCAGCTCCTACGAGCAGTACTTC. As protein: CSVGDFSSSYEQYF.

The J gene is TRBJ1-5, the V gene TRBV2; D uncertain. Looked up from germline, CDR1 is SNHLY and CDR2 is FYNNEI. V gave up 8 bases and J gave up 6 bases, with 20 bases separating them. The CDR3 is made up of 15 amino acids. The CDR3 nucleotides are TGTGCCAGCCTCGGAGACCCCAAATCCAGTCAGCCCCAGCATTTT. As protein: CASLGDPKSSQPQHF.

This clone was detected once. One end of the junction varies from germline; a read error may be responsible. The chain links TRBV7-3 to TRBJ2-1; 9 bases match TRBD2. The V gene's germline CDR1 is SGHTA and CDR2 FQGTGA. This CDR3 spans 16 amino acids. The CDR3 DNA reads as TGTGCCACCAGCACTAGCGGGCCAAGCTCCTACAATGAGCAGTTCTTC. It yields the protein CATSTSGPSSYNEQFF.

DNA for the CDR3: TGTGCCAGCAGTTACTCGTCCAGGTCGGCTGAGCAGTTCTTC. This sequence encodes CASSYSSRSAEQFF. J is TRBJ2-1 and V is TRBV6-5; D gene ambiguous. The CDR3 has 14 residues. Trimming removed 0 bases from V and 9 bases from J, with 12 bases in between. Germline V gene sequence: CDR1 MNHEY, CDR2 SVGAGI.

This clone was observed a handful of times. This rearrangement joins TRBV10-3 to TRBJ2-7, with D unresolved. Between the trimmed V and J ends, which lost 7 bases and 4 bases, there was a span of 14 bases. CDR1 is ENHRY and CDR2 is SYGVKD in the germline V gene. CDR3 size: 13 residues. DNA for the CDR3: TGTGCCATCAAATCGGACGGCCTATACGAGCAGTACTTC. Translation: CAIKSDGLYEQYF.

This sequence joins TRBV19 and TRBJ2-2, with TRBD2 matching 8 bases. V shed 1 base, J shed 7 bases, and the junction held 17 bases outside the gene matches. CDR1 LNHDA and CDR2 SQIVND come from the germline V gene (reference sequence). The CDR3 covers 19 residues. DNA for the CDR3: TGTGCCAGTAGTATAGGAGCGGGAGTGTGGGGCAAAGTTAGCGGGGAGCTGTTTTTT. Translating gives CASSIGAGVWGKVSGELFF.

V gene TRBV19 combines with J gene TRBJ1-5; D perhaps matches TRBD1 (5 bases). The CDR3 has 15 amino acids. Germline V gives CDR1 LNHDA, CDR2 SQIVND (reference sequence). V dropped 2 bases and J dropped 3 bases, with 11 bases sitting between them. The CDR3 loop reads CASSISSGFNQPQHF. In DNA form, the CDR3 reads TGTGCCAGTAGTATAAGTTCAGGGTTCAATCAGCCCCAGCATTTT.

The chain joins TRBV5-4 to TRBJ1-2, with TRBD1 matching 8 bases. This CDR3 has 13 residues. Trimming took 2 bases from V and 7 from J; bases not matched to a gene: 4. Germline V lookup: CDR1 SGHNT, CDR2 YYREEE (reference sequence). As DNA, the CDR3 is TGTGCCAGCAGCTTCGACAGGGGAGGTGGCTACACCTTC. Translation: CASSFDRGGGYTF.

The gene calls are TRBV18 and TRBJ2-7; no reliable D call. The V gene's germline CDR1 is KGHSH and CDR2 LQKENI. V shed 3 bases and J shed 6 bases, with 15 bases lying between them. The CDR3 is made up of 14 amino acids. The CDR3 reads CASSPAGYSGEQYF. The CDR3, as DNA: TGTGCCAGCTCACCTGCTGGCTACTCTGGCGAGCAGTACTTC.

V gene TRBV6-5 combines with J gene TRBJ1-4; 8 nucleotides line up with TRBD1. V lost 7 bases, J lost 11 bases, and 12 bases stayed unmatched. The germline V gene encodes CDR1 MNHEY and CDR2 SVGAGI. This CDR3 has 14 amino acids. In DNA, the CDR3 is TGTGCCAGCACCTCTTTGGACAGGGCGGGGAAACTGTTTTTT. Protein product: CASTSLDRAGKLFF.

This clone has only one observation. The V call is TRBV9, the J call TRBJ2-1; D remains unclear. V lost 4 bases and J 1 base, leaving 15 bases between the germline ends. The V gene's germline CDR1 is SGDLS and CDR2 YYNGEE. The CDR3 covers 16 residues. The CDR3 loop is CASSPLGIGSYNEQFF. CDR3 nucleotide sequence: TGTGCCAGCAGCCCCCTAGGGATTGGATCCTACAATGAGCAGTTCTTC.

The J gene is TRBJ2-3, the V gene TRBV11-3; no firm D call. The V and J ends lost 5 bases and 14 bases respectively, with 17 bases between them. The germline gives CDR1 SGHNT, CDR2 YENEEA. The CDR3 length is 12 residues. The CDR3 is CASSRDSEVRYF. The DNA for the CDR3 is TGTGCCAGCAGCCGTGACTCCGAGGTCCGGTATTTT. Filled out from reference TRBV11-3 and TRBJ2-3, the complete variable domain reads EAGVVQSPRYKIIEKKQPVAFWCNPISGHNTLYWYLQNLGQGPELLIRYENEEAVDDSQLPKDRFSAERLKGVDSTLKIQPAELGDSAVYLCASSRDSEVRYFGPGTRLTVL.

V is TRBV5-1 and J is TRBJ1-1; the D gene is possibly TRBD1 (6 bases). Germline assignment: CDR1 SGHRS and CDR2 YFSETQ. The germline V and J ends were trimmed by 6 bases and 3 bases, with 18 bases remaining between them. The CDR3 loop spans 15 amino acids. Here the CDR3 reads CASTQLQSGDTEAFF. CDR3 bases: TGCGCCAGCACCCAGCTACAGTCAGGGGACACTGAAGCTTTCTTT.

The chain couples TRBV7-6 to TRBJ2-5; a possible D gene is TRBD1 (6 bases). The CDR3 sequence is 13 residues long. Germline values: CDR1 SGHVS, CDR2 FNYEAQ. Deletions cut 5 bases from V and 5 bases from J, with 12 bases between. Here the CDR3 reads CASSPGTFETQYF. The DNA of the CDR3 is TGTGCCAGCAGCCCCGGGACATTTGAGACCCAGTACTTC.

V is TRBV10-2 and J is TRBJ2-7; D remains unclear. Germline V CDR1 and CDR2: WSHSY, SAAADI. The CDR3 runs 15 residues. The V and J ends lost 3 bases and 4 bases respectively, with 16 bases between them. CDR3 DNA sequence: TGCGCCAGCAGTGACGTGTCTGCTTCTTGGTACGAGCAGTACTTC. Translation: CASSDVSASWYEQYF.